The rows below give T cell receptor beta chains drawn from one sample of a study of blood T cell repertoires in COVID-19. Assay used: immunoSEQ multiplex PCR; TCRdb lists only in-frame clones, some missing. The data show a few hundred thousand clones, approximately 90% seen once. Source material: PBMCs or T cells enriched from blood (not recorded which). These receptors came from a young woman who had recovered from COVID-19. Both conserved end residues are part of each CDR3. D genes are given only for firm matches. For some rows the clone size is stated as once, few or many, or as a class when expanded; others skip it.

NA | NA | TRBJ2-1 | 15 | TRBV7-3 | CASSSRLTRDNEQFF | TGTGCCAGCAGTTCAAGACTAACCCGGGACAATGAGCAGTTCTTC
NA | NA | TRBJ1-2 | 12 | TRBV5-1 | CASSLEGYGYTF | TGCGCCAGCAGCTTGGAGGGGTATGGCTACACCTTC
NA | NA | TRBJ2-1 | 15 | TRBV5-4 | CASSFRGRTANEQFF | TGTGCCAGCAGCTTCCGGGGGAGAACGGCAAATGAGCAGTTCTTC
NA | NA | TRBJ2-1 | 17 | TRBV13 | CASSEPIGGAADNEQFF | TGTGCCAGCAGCGAACCAATTGGGGGGGCGGCTGACAATGAGCAGTTCTTC
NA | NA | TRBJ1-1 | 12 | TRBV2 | CASSDLNTEAFF | TGTGCCAGCAGTGATCTAAACACTGAAGCTTTCTTT
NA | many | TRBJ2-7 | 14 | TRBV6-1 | CASSEVSDRSEQYF | TGTGCCAGCAGTGAAGTCTCAGACAGGTCCGAGCAGTACTTC
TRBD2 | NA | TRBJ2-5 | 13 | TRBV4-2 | CASSQREAETQYF | TGTGCCAGCAGCCAGCGGGAGGCGGAGACCCAGTACTTC
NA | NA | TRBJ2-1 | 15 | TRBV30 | CAWMGGPSSYNEQFF | TGTGCCTGGATGGGGGGGCCGAGCTCCTACAATGAGCAGTTCTTC
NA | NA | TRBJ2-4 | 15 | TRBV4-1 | CASSQDLERGNIQYF | TGCGCCAGCAGCCAAGATTTGGAGCGCGGCAACATTCAGTACTTC
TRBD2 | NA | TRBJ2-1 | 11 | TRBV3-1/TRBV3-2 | CASSQGREKFF | TGTGCCAGCAGCCAAGGGCGGGAGAAGTTCTTC
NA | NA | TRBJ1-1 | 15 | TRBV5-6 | CASSLFDKGNTEAFF | TGTGCCAGCAGCTTGTTCGACAAAGGGAACACTGAAGCTTTCTTT
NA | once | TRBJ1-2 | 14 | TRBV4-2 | CASSQDKGGYGYTF | TGTGCCAGCAGCCAAGATAAGGGAGGTTACGGCTACACCTTC
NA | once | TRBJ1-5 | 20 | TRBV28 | CASWSSSDMKGGGAGQPQHF | TGTGCCAGCTGGAGTTCTTCAGACATGAAGGGGGGGGGCGCTGGTCAGCCCCAGCATTTT
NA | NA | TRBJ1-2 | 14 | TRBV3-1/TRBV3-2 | CASSQDPVITGYTF | TGTGCCAGCAGCCAAGATCCGGTGATTACGGGCTACACCTTC
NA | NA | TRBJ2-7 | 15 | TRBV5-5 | CASSLRTDRIYEQYF | TGTGCCAGCAGCTTGAGGACAGATAGAATATACGAGCAGTACTTC
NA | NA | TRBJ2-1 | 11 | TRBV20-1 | CSANRAEEQFF | TGCAGTGCTAACAGGGCTGAGGAGCAGTTCTTC
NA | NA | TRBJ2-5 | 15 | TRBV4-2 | CASSQDTGTQRPQYF | TGTGCCAGCAGCCAGGACACCGGGACTCAACGTCCCCAGTACTTC
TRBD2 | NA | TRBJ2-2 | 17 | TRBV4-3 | CASSQGGLAEYTGELFF | TGCGCCAGCAGCCAAGGCGGACTAGCGGAGTACACCGGGGAGCTGTTTTTT
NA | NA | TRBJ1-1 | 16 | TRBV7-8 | CASSEFSGLTNTEAFF | TGTGCCAGCAGCGAATTCTCGGGACTCACGAACACTGAAGCTTTCTTT
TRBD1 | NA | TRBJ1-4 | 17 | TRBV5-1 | CASSLGTGGMGREKLFF | TGCGCCAGCAGCTTGGGGACAGGGGGCATGGGCCGTGAAAAACTGTTTTTT
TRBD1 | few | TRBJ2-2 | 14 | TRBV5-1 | CASSPDRVRGELFF | TGCGCCAGCAGCCCGGACAGGGTTAGAGGGGAGCTGTTTTTT
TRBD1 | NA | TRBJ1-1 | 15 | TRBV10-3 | CAISSAGGENTEAFF | TGTGCCATCAGTTCGGCAGGGGGCGAGAACACTGAAGCTTTCTTT
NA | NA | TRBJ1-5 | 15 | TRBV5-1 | CASSSIPGDNQPQHF | TGCGCCAGCAGCTCCATACCGGGGGACAATCAGCCCCAGCATTTT
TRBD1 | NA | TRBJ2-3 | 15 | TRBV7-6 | CASSGGTGEGYTQYF | TGTGCCAGCAGCGGAGGGACAGGGGAAGGTTATACGCAGTATTTT
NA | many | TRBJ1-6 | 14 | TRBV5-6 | CASSLASPNSPLHF | TGTGCCAGCAGCTTGGCCTCTCCCAATTCACCCCTCCACTTT
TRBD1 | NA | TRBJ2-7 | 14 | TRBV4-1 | CASSSGQVRAEQYF | TGCGCCAGCAGCTCAGGACAGGTGCGCGCCGAGCAGTACTTC
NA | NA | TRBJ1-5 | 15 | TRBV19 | CASSKGRVYNQPQHF | TGTGCCAGTAGTAAGGGCAGGGTCTATAATCAGCCCCAGCATTTT
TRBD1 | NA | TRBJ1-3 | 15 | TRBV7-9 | CASSIRQGSGNTIYF | TGTGCCAGCAGTATACGACAGGGGTCTGGAAACACCATATATTTT
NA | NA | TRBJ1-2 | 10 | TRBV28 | CATTGEGYTF | TGTGCCACCACAGGAGAGGGCTACACCTTC
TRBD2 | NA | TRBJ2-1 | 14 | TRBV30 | CARGAGSSYNEQFF | TGTGCCAGGGGAGCGGGGAGCTCCTACAATGAGCAGTTCTTC
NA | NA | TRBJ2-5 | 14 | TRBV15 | CATSGGGTQETQYF | TGTGCCACCAGCGGAGGGGGGACACAAGAGACCCAGTACTTC
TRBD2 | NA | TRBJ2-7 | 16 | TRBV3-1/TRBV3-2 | CASSQPASGRRYEQYF | TGTGCCAGCAGCCAACCCGCTAGCGGGAGGCGCTACGAGCAGTACTTC
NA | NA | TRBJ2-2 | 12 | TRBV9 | CASSVAVGELFF | TGTGCCAGCAGCGTAGCTGTGGGGGAGCTGTTTTTT
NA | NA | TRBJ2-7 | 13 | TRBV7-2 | CASLEGAGYEQYF | TGTGCCAGCTTAGAGGGGGCGGGATACGAGCAGTACTTC
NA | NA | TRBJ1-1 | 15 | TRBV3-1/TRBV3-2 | CASSQGTHGLGKAFF | TGTGCCAGCAGCCAAGGAACCCATGGCTTGGGCAAAGCTTTCTTT
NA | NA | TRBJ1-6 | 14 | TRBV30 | CAQGQDLLNSPLHF | TGTGCCCAGGGCCAGGACCTCCTGAATTCACCCCTCCACTTT
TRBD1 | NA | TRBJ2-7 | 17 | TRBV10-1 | CASNRDRIKMDSYEQYF | TGCGCCAGTAACCGGGACAGAATTAAAATGGACTCCTACGAGCAGTACTTC